This is a list of T cell receptor beta chains from one sample in a study of blood T cell repertoires in COVID-19. Produced via immunoSEQ multiplex PCR; TCRdb's table is partial and in-frame only. The data contain about 100,000 clones, around 90% of them singletons. Sequenced material: peripheral blood. Receptor source: a man in his 70s with acute or convalescent COVID-19. Both conserved end residues are trimmed from each CDR3. Each record gives: V gene, J gene, CDR3 protein.

>TRBV5-4|TRBJ2-7
ASRQGGTTRYEQY
>TRBV27|TRBJ2-7
ASSVYTDSRNYEQY
>TRBV7-2|TRBJ1-1
ASSLEAGGNTEAF
>TRBV4-2|TRBJ2-7
ASSQERRPSEQY
>TRBV7-3|TRBJ2-1
ASSLSGGAYNEQF
>TRBV13|TRBJ2-5
ASSLGRGSAKTQY
>TRBV20-1|TRBJ2-5
SASLAGGQETQY
>TRBV7-7|TRBJ2-1
ASSLSKNNEQF
>TRBV7-9|TRBJ2-1
ASSLWVTSGNEQF
>TRBV24-1|TRBJ2-1
ATSDTSRGNEQF
>TRBV19|TRBJ2-2
ASSMFGDTGELF
>TRBV30|TRBJ2-3
AYTLRGGTNTQY
>TRBV19|TRBJ2-7
ASSALAGEVGQY
>TRBV10-2|TRBJ2-7
ASHSMTSGGVNHGSYEQY
>TRBV6-2/TRBV6-3|TRBJ1-2
ASSYVGPNYGYT
>TRBV6-6|TRBJ1-4
ASNHRGRDEKLF
>TRBV11-3|TRBJ1-5
ASSLVTRVGNQPQH
>TRBV7-9|TRBJ1-1
ASSSQGLNTEAF
>TRBV7-2|TRBJ1-2
ASSPYRSDYGYT
>TRBV30|TRBJ1-4
ACSRDRANEKLF
>TRBV24-1|TRBJ1-5
ATSQGGNQPQH
>TRBV3-1/TRBV3-2|TRBJ1-2
ASSLTYRREANYGYT
>TRBV5-5|TRBJ1-1
ASSFIDPGNTEAF
>TRBV10-3|TRBJ2-2
AAKGLENTGELF
>TRBV28|TRBJ2-1
ASGTGQGYNEQF
>TRBV18|TRBJ1-1
ASSPQRGREIPNTEAF
>TRBV5-3|TRBJ2-7
ARSCVLYPAEQY
>TRBV6-5|TRBJ2-5
ASSSWETQY
>TRBV13|TRBJ1-5
ASSRSPDQPQH
>TRBV6-2/TRBV6-3|TRBJ1-5
ASSYGRRLYSNQPQH
>TRBV6-6|TRBJ2-3
ASSWATGADTQY
>TRBV6-6|TRBJ2-1
ASWGDYNEQF
>TRBV2|TRBJ2-2
ASRLPGGDTGELF
>TRBV24-1|TRBJ2-1
ATSGQTGGTGSYNEQF
>TRBV19|TRBJ2-7
ASSSSGASYEQY
>TRBV9|TRBJ2-7
ASSFGSSEAYEQY
>TRBV19|TRBJ1-2
ASSRPGRTYYGYT
>TRBV6-6|TRBJ2-1
ASSRGSGGSYNEQF
>TRBV21-1|TRBJ2-1
AATGDAIFPNEQF
>TRBV6-6|TRBJ1-6
ASSSGQFNSPLH
>TRBV27|TRBJ2-3
ASSPHRRLAGGHGTQY
>TRBV11-2|TRBJ2-5
ASSPTLAGDETQY
>TRBV7-9|TRBJ2-6
ASSLAVLAGANVLT
>TRBV9|TRBJ2-2
ASSVGGTGELF
>TRBV4-1|TRBJ1-2
ASSLEGQPSGYGYT
>TRBV5-1|TRBJ2-1
ASSLSAEYNEQF
>TRBV28|TRBJ2-3
ASRLALTSTDTQY
>TRBV11-2|TRBJ1-2
ASSLRTRNYGYT
>TRBV20-1|TRBJ1-1
SASPDTDKKAF
>TRBV11-2|TRBJ2-7
ASSLEAGRSYEQY
>TRBV5-5|TRBJ2-7
ASSSPGDEQY
>TRBV5-5|TRBJ2-7
ASSFIQGAPYEQY
>TRBV19|TRBJ2-1
ASSIDLSGGSKF
>TRBV19|TRBJ1-1
ASRPGQGVNTEAF